This T cell receptor (beta chain) is from a study of blood T cell repertoires in COVID-19. Study information: The study drew acute and convalescent COVID-19 samples from the United States, Italy and Spain.

The ends were cut back, 4 bases at V and 0 bases at J, with 14 bases in the middle. The germline V gene has CDR1 SGHNT and CDR2 YYREEE (reference sequence). The CDR3 has 15 amino acids. The protocol was immunoSEQ multiplex PCR, while the TCRdb copy is restricted to in-frame clones and leaves out a portion. The sample consists of roughly 59,000 clones, approximately 80% of them appearing once. The sequenced sample consisted of peripheral blood. The gene calls are TRBV5-4 and TRBJ2-7; D remains unclear. The sequence was collected from an elderly man with acute or convalescent COVID-19. Here the CDR3 DNA reads TGTGCCAGCAGCGGGCTCGGCAAGAGCTCCTACGAGCAGTACTTC. It codes for CASSGLGKSSYEQYF.